What follows are 15 T cell receptor beta chains derived from one specimen sequenced in a study of blood T cell repertoires in COVID-19. Generated by immunoSEQ multiplex PCR, the TCRdb table keeps only in-frame clones and is missing some. The sample records 250,000 or so clones, 89% being singletons. Sequencing was done on a sample of peripheral blood. These receptors all stem from a woman between 35 and 50 years old who had recovered from COVID-19.

Only one count was recorded for this clone. The CDR3 reads CARKPLRWSEQFF. The CDR3 DNA follows: TGTGCCAGGAAACCGCTACGCTGGAGTGAGCAGTTCTTC. The rearrangement links TRBV19 to TRBJ2-1; no clear D. Germline V CDR1 and CDR2: LNHDA, SQIVND (reference sequence). The V end was cut by 9 bases, the J end by 9 bases, with 18 bases between. The CDR3 spans 13 residues.

V and J are TRBV10-3 and TRBJ2-3; D is possibly TRBD1 (5 bases). V lost 6 bases and J 2 bases, leaving 9 bases between the germline ends. The germline CDR1 and CDR2 sequences are ENHRY and SYGVKD. This CDR3 spans 13 amino acids. The CDR3 region is CAIRGLATDTQYF. In DNA form, the CDR3 reads TGTGCCATCAGGGGGCTTGCCACAGATACGCAGTATTTT.

A single count supports this clone. The CDR3 DNA follows: TGTGCCAGCAGTGAAGTGGGGCATCAGCCCCAGCATTTT. Amino acid sequence: CASSEVGHQPQHF. V is TRBV6-1 and J is TRBJ1-5; D might be TRBD1 (5 bases). The germline CDR1 and CDR2 sequences are MNHNS and SASEGT. Trimming took off 1 base at V and 5 bases at J, with 6 bases between the two ends. The CDR3 is 13 amino acids.

The rearrangement joins TRBV28 to TRBJ2-3, with TRBD2 as a possible D gene (6 bases). V gave up 3 bases and J gave up 4 bases, with 14 bases separating them. Germline assignment: CDR1 MDHEN and CDR2 SYDVKM. The length of the CDR3 is 15 residues. The CDR3 nucleotides are TGTGCCAGCAGTTTTCGACTCACGGGGGCAGATACGCAGTATTTT. Translation: CASSFRLTGADTQYF.

This clone was observed a few times. The chain couples TRBV6-4 to TRBJ2-5; 12 bases match TRBD2. V lost 3 bases and J lost 5; bases outside the gene matches: 4. The CDR3 is 15 residues long. Germline V gene sequence: CDR1 MRHNA, CDR2 SNTAGT. The CDR3 spells CASSETSGSMETQYF. The CDR3 DNA reads as TGTGCCAGCAGTGAGACTAGCGGGAGTATGGAGACCCAGTACTTC.

V and J are TRBV11-2 and TRBJ2-7; 9 nucleotides match TRBD2. From germline, CDR1 is SGHAT and CDR2 FQNNGV. Unmatched junction bases numbered 0, after V lost 1 base and J lost 2 bases. The CDR3 totals 14 residues. The CDR3 sequence is CASSLASGTYEQYV. The DNA of the CDR3 is TGTGCCAGCAGCTTAGCTAGCGGGACCTACGAGCAGTACGTC.

This chain links TRBV11-3 with TRBJ2-1, with TRBD2 identical over 11 bases. The J segment lost 4 bases and the V segment lost 3 bases, leaving 8 bases of the junction unmatched. Germline values: CDR1 SGHNT, CDR2 YENEEA. CDR3 length: 17 amino acids. The CDR3 nucleotides are TGTGCCAGCAGCTTGAACTCCGGGACTAGCGGATACAATGAGCAGTTCTTC. It yields the protein CASSLNSGTSGYNEQFF.

The chain uses TRBV4-1 and TRBJ1-1, with D perhaps matching TRBD1 (6 bases). The CDR3 contains 15 residues. V lost 0 bases, J lost 3 bases, and 11 bases lay in between. The germline V gene has CDR1 MGHRA and CDR2 YSYEKL. DNA for the CDR3: TGCGCCAGCAGCCAAGACAGGGGTATGGACACTGAAGCTTTCTTT. Its translation: CASSQDRGMDTEAFF.

J is TRBJ2-3 and V is TRBV19; D not resolved. Trimming removed 5 bases from V and 0 bases from J, with 6 bases in between. This CDR3 comprises 13 residues. Germline V gene data show CDR1 as LNHDA and CDR2 as SQIVND (reference sequence). CDR3 sequence (DNA): TGTGCCAGTAGTCGCGCCAGCACAGATACGCAGTATTTT. As protein: CASSRASTDTQYF.

The gene calls are TRBV11-3 and TRBJ1-1, with 9 bases identical to TRBD1. The CDR3 contains 14 residues. Germline V gives CDR1 SGHNT, CDR2 YENEEA. With V trimmed by 10 bases and J by 6 bases, 12 bases remained unmatched. The CDR3 spells CATTPGQGRSEAFF. CDR3 DNA: TGTGCCACTACCCCGGGACAGGGTCGGTCTGAAGCTTTCTTT.

The chain uses TRBV19 and TRBJ2-3; TRBD2 aligns across 11 bases. This CDR3 is 16 amino acids long. Losses at the gene ends were 4 bases for V and 5 bases for J; bases not matched to a gene: 8. Germline V gene data show CDR1 as LNHDA and CDR2 as SQIVND (reference sequence). The CDR3 is CASSNTLGLAVDTQYF. CDR3 in DNA: TGTGCCAGTAGTAACACCCTGGGACTAGCGGTAGATACGCAGTATTTT. Using reference TRBV19 and TRBJ2-3 for the parts outside the CDR3, the full variable domain is DGGITQSPKYLFRKEGQNVTLSCEQNLNHDAMYWYRQDPGQGLRLIYYSQIVNDFQKGDIAEGYSVSREKKESFPLTVTSAQKNPTAFYLCASSNTLGLAVDTQYFGPGTRLTVL.

CDR3 residues: CASSFDRVNSPLHF. CDR3 nucleotides: TGTGCCAGCAGCTTTGACAGGGTTAATTCACCCCTCCACTTT. V gene TRBV11-3 combines with J gene TRBJ1-6; 7 bases are shared with TRBD1. This CDR3 is built from 14 residues. The V gene end was trimmed by 3 bases and the J gene end by 6 bases; junction bases not matched to a gene: 2. The germline V gene has CDR1 SGHNT and CDR2 YENEEA.

This clone was observed a few times. CDR3 loop: CASTPLDRGLFF. The CDR3 DNA reads TGTGCCAGCACCCCATTGGACAGGGGACTTTTCTTC. J is TRBJ2-1 and V is TRBV28; the match to TRBD1 covers 9 bases. CDR3 size: 12 residues. The V and J ends lost 7 bases and 16 bases, in that order; junction bases with no gene match: 11. CDR1 is MDHEN and CDR2 is SYDVKM in the germline V gene.

The chain recombines TRBV28 with TRBJ1-5, with no clear D. The V gene's germline CDR1 is MDHEN and CDR2 SYDVKM. The CDR3 contains 14 residues. V was pared by 6 bases and J by 5 bases, with 14 bases between. CDR3 amino acids: CASRQELGDQPQHF. CDR3 sequence (DNA): TGTGCCAGCAGGCAAGAGCTAGGAGATCAGCCCCAGCATTTT.

The V and J genes are TRBV11-2 and TRBJ2-2; 9 bases are shared with TRBD2. V was pared by 5 bases and J by 2 bases, with 3 bases of the junction left unmatched. The CDR3 loop spans 15 amino acids. The germline CDR1 and CDR2 sequences are SGHAT and FQNNGV. The CDR3 is CASSQTSGNTGELFF. Written as DNA, the CDR3 is TGTGCCAGCAGCCAGACTAGCGGAAACACCGGGGAGCTGTTTTTT.